This TCR beta chain was observed in a study of control samples from healthy donors and cancer patients. V lost 5 bases to trimming and J lost 1 base, with 11 bases between them. CDR3 size: 14 residues. Germline V gives CDR1 SGHNT, CDR2 YENEEA. Clones were read by immunoSEQ multiplex PCR, and TCRdb kept only the in-frame ones, dropping some. The top ten clones hold about 4% of a sample with fewer than 200,000 clones, 93% of them seen once. The receptor comes from a woman aged 55-69 years in good health. V gene TRBV11-3 combines with J gene TRBJ1-1; no reliable D call. The sample consisted of blood. The CDR3 DNA is TGTGCCAGCAGCCTTACGCGGGGGAACACTGAAGCTTTCTTT. Amino acid sequence: CASSLTRGNTEAFF.